This is a list of T cell receptor beta chains from one sample in a study of T cell repertoires in cytomegalovirus infection. Their antigens remain unidentified. TCRdb re-analysed the reads in MiXCR, keeping a single row per CDR3 protein. In the table there are some 70,000 distinct CDR3 sequences, approximately 24% of which are singletons. Sequenced sample: PBMCs, sequenced either directly or after in vitro stimulation (not recorded which). The receptors stem from a human donor in good health (CMV status not recorded). Some clones in this sample may be carry-over from other donors' samples. The CDR3 runs from the conserved cysteine through the conserved F or W. The D gene is left open where the match is weak. Not all rows give a size; the values are once, few, many and, for expanded clones, a class.

CDR3 protein	CDR3 DNA	clone size	CDR3 length	V gene	J gene	D gene
CASSLIPGATQYF	TGTGCCAGCAGCTTGATCCCTGGGGCGACCCAGTACTTC	few	13	TRBV7-2	TRBJ2-5	NA
CASSTELGNTEAFF	TGTGCCAGCAGTACGGAATTGGGCAACACTGAAGCTTTCTTT	NA	14	TRBV2	TRBJ1-1	NA
CASSRTGTFNTEAFF	TGTGCCAGCAGTCGCACAGGGACCTTTAACACTGAAGCTTTCTTT	NA	15	TRBV7-8	TRBJ1-1	NA
CASQRFGDSYNEQFF	TGTGCCAGCCAACGTTTCGGGGACTCATACAATGAGCAGTTCTTC	NA	15	TRBV27	TRBJ2-1	NA
CASTSGYQPQHF	TGTGCCAGTACCTCCGGTTATCAGCCCCAGCATTTT	NA	12	TRBV19	TRBJ1-5	NA
CASSLLQGGSEAFF	TGTGCCAGCAGCTTGCTACAGGGGGGAAGTGAAGCTTTCTTT	many	14	TRBV7-2	TRBJ1-1	TRBD1
CASSQEWDRVGRNQPQHF	TGCGCCAGCAGCCAAGAATGGGACAGGGTCGGACGCAATCAGCCCCAGCATTTT	few	18	TRBV4-1	TRBJ1-5	TRBD1
CASSTTSGSSYNEQFF	TGTGCCAGTAGCACCACTAGCGGGAGTTCCTACAATGAGCAGTTCTTC	few	16	TRBV19	TRBJ2-1	TRBD2
CSASPLPREQYF	TGCAGTGCTAGCCCCCTCCCCCGGGAGCAGTACTTC	NA	12	TRBV20-1	TRBJ2-7	NA
CASSQEGNSGNTIYF	TGCGCCAGCAGCCAAGAGGGAAACTCTGGAAACACCATATATTTT	NA	15	TRBV4-1	TRBJ1-3	NA
CATSRETSYRLNEQFF	TGTGCCACCAGCAGAGAGACTAGTTATAGGTTGAATGAGCAGTTCTTC	few	16	TRBV15	TRBJ2-1	NA
CSASRSNEQFF	TGCAGTGCGAGTCGATCAAATGAGCAGTTCTTC	once	11	TRBV20-1	TRBJ2-1	NA
CASRGTSGIYNEQFF	TGTGCTAGCCGAGGGACTAGCGGGATCTACAATGAGCAGTTCTTC	once	15	TRBV12-5	TRBJ2-1	TRBD2
CASSSGGGRYEQYF	TGTGCCAGCAGTTCAGGGGGCGGGAGATACGAGCAGTACTTC	NA	14	TRBV27	TRBJ2-7	NA
CASSPISSGRLLEQFF	TGTGCCAGTAGTCCTATTTCTAGCGGGAGGCTGCTTGAGCAGTTCTTC	NA	16	TRBV19	TRBJ2-1	TRBD2
CSVEVVPGPSGNTIYF	TGCAGCGTTGAAGTAGTTCCAGGACCCTCTGGAAACACCATATATTTT	few	16	TRBV29-1	TRBJ1-3	NA
CASSLALVTYGYTF	TGTGCCAGCAGCTTAGCATTGGTCACCTATGGCTACACCTTC	few	14	TRBV7-9	TRBJ1-2	NA
CASSLALNSNQPQHF	TGTGCCAGCAGCTTAGCACTGAATAGCAATCAGCCCCAGCATTTT	many	15	TRBV7-2	TRBJ1-5	NA
CASSPLPNQETQYF	TGTGCCAGCTCACCATTACCTAACCAAGAGACCCAGTACTTC	NA	14	TRBV18	TRBJ2-5	NA
CASSRGTSEQQYF	TGTGCCAGCAGCCGCGGGACTAGCGAGCAGCAGTACTTC	many	13	TRBV28	TRBJ2-7	TRBD2
CASSVQNLVAAGNEQFF	TGCGCCAGCAGCGTACAGAACCTAGTAGCGGCGGGTAATGAGCAGTTCTTC	many	17	TRBV4-1	TRBJ2-1	NA
CSAVPLNTEAFF	TGCAGTGCGGTTCCTCTCAACACTGAAGCTTTCTTT	NA	12	TRBV20-1	TRBJ1-1	NA
CAWRRGTYEQYF	TGTGCCTGGAGACGGGGAACCTACGAGCAGTACTTC	NA	12	TRBV30	TRBJ2-7	NA
CASSYSSATQYF	TGTGCCAGCTCTTATTCGAGTGCCACGCAGTATTTT	few	12	TRBV2	TRBJ2-3	NA
CASSPWTGKGEQYF	TGTGCCAGCAGCCCCTGGACAGGGAAGGGCGAGCAGTACTTC	many	14	TRBV7-6	TRBJ2-7	TRBD1